This note documents a single T cell receptor beta chain sequence. Its matching antigen is unknown. This sample was taken from a study of cytomegalovirus exposure and HLA in healthy donors. Study results and caveats: Roughly even sequencing depth across donors was the assumption behind the presence/absence analyses.

J gave up 5 bases and V 5 bases, and 10 bases lay outside the gene matches. The CDR3 extends over 16 amino acids. Germline CDR1 is ENHRY and CDR2 is SYGVKD. With 60 Vbeta and 13 Jbeta primers, the PCR was carried out. Produced via immunoSEQ multiplex PCR; TCRdb's table is partial and in-frame only. The sample lists 100,000 to 150,000 clones, over 70% occurring once. This sequence joins TRBV10-3 and TRBJ2-1; TRBD1 agrees at 9 bases. Sample: PBMCs. This clonotype was obtained from a woman aged 45 to 65 in good health and CMV-seronegative. As DNA, the CDR3 is TGTGCCATCAGTACATATCAGGGACAGGGCGACAATGAGCAGTTCTTC. It specifies CAISTYQGQGDNEQFF.